The 6 T cell receptor beta chains below come from one sample, sequenced in a study of cytomegalovirus exposure and HLA in healthy donors. The primer mix had 60 Vbeta and 13 Jbeta primers. Assay: immunoSEQ multiplex PCR; the TCRdb copy retains only in-frame clones and omits some. The data hold under 150,000 clones, with 79% observed a single time. The sequenced sample consisted of PBMCs. The receptors shown here come from a man aged 30 to 45 in good health and CMV-seropositive.

V and J are TRBV25-1 and TRBJ2-7; D is possibly TRBD2 (5 bases). CDR3 length equals 15 residues. The V and J ends lost 6 bases and 6 bases respectively, with 21 bases between them. From germline, CDR1 is MGHDK and CDR2 SYGVNS. The DNA for the CDR3 is TGTGCCAGCAGACCTACGGGAAAAGGCGTTGGCGAGCAGTACTTC. Residues: CASRPTGKGVGEQYF.

The chain has TRBV6-5 and TRBJ1-1; TRBD1 is a possible D gene (5 bases). CDR1 is MNHEY and CDR2 is SVGAGI in the germline V gene. With 1 base removed from V and 5 bases from J, the gap between germline ends came to 8 bases. This CDR3 is 13 amino acids long. CDR3 nucleotides: TGTGCCAGCAGTTACTGGGGGGGGACTGAAGCTTTCTTT. It translates to CASSYWGGTEAFF.

This clone was counted a few times. This chain uses TRBV5-8 with TRBJ2-2; D is undetermined. V gave up 0 bases and J gave up 6 bases, with 15 bases separating them. The CDR3 length is 16 residues. Germline CDR1 is SGHTS and CDR2 is YDEGEE. The CDR3 nucleotides are TGTGCCAGCAGCTTGGGTCTAACCCCGAGGTCCGGGGAGCTGTTTTTT. Translating gives CASSLGLTPRSGELFF.

The chain combines TRBV2 with TRBJ2-2; D uncertain. The V gene lost 1 base and the J gene lost 1 base, with 10 bases spanning the gap. This CDR3 comprises 16 residues. Germline V gene data show CDR1 as SNHLY and CDR2 as FYNNEI. CDR3 region: CASSEVINRNTGELFF. CDR3 nucleotide sequence: TGTGCCAGCAGTGAAGTCATTAATAGGAACACCGGGGAGCTGTTTTTT.

The V gene is TRBV4-3, the J gene TRBJ2-7; a possible D gene is TRBD2 (6 bases). The CDR3 runs 16 residues. With 1 base removed from V and 0 bases from J, the gap between germline ends came to 13 bases. Germline V gives CDR1 LGHNA, CDR2 YSLEER. CDR3 coding DNA: TGCGCCAGCAGCCAAGGATTAAGGAGGGACTCCTACGAGCAGTACTTC. It specifies CASSQGLRRDSYEQYF.

The rearrangement links TRBV6-6 to TRBJ1-2; D ambiguous. From germline, CDR1 is MNHNY and CDR2 SVGAGI (reference sequence). Trimming removed 6 bases from V and 4 bases from J, with 12 bases in between. The CDR3 length is 13 residues. CDR3 protein: CASRVGGSYGYTF. The CDR3 DNA reads TGTGCCAGCAGAGTAGGAGGGTCCTATGGCTACACCTTC.